This T cell receptor (beta chain) was identified during a study of cytomegalovirus exposure and HLA in healthy donors (dated by TCRdb to 2017 to 2019). Study-wide context: According to a later analysis, one platform produced both the roughly 110 validation repertoires and the approximately 660 repertoires of the first cohort. The study aimed to test whether signatures of past pathogen exposure could be identified by cataloging public T cell receptors. In addition to the first cohort of around 670 subjects, a separate validation cohort of under 150 different subjects was used. High-throughput TCR immunosequencing, statistical association of individual TCRs with disease status, and machine learning were combined to predict cytomegalovirus infection status.

Donors formed part of the validation cohort, which comprised 120 subjects and was distinct from the first cohort of 670 or so subjects. CDR3 length: 14 amino acids, cysteine to phenylalanine. The read is trimmed to its CDR3 DNA, 42 bases read in frame from base 1. CDR1 is given as MGHRA and CDR2 as YSYEKL, both from the germline V gene. The junction shows trimming of 5 bases on V and 7 bases on J, and the gene matches do not reach 6 bases of it. Overall study outcomes, separate from this receptor: A total of 164 TCR beta chains were listed by the study as associated with cytomegalovirus. In both the original and validation cohorts, the classifier was reported to diagnose cytomegalovirus status with high specificity and sensitivity. Most TCR sequences were observed very rarely across donors, whereas some public TCRs were present in many individuals. The authors suggested that the approach could potentially be extended to other disease states and immunological phenotypes. In vitro tests confirmed that a few of the cytomegalovirus-associated TCR beta chains recognize cytomegalovirus antigens. All 120 or so repertoires were used to score co-occurrence in the validation cohort in a later analysis, because that analysis had no HLA typing for the cohort. Of the cluster scores, roughly 95% were above 0 in a later analysis, which found that TCRs clustered in the first cohort also tended to co-occur in the 95 to 150 validation repertoires.

Library prep was done by the immunoSEQ multiplex PCR assay. The study's processing was this. A statistical classification framework was developed to diagnose cytomegalovirus status using the catalog of TCR beta chain sequences. TCRdb provides this immuneACCESS table in a form limited to in-frame rearrangements. Some clones are lacking; in checked studies, under half of them reflect an unresolved V gene, and why the rest are absent is not known. V, J and clone size reflect that table, while D and trimming were determined from the DNA. The sample profile shows fewer than 200,000 clones; 89% of them were found once. The ten largest make up around 4.4% of the sample. Comments on this clone: Which antigen it targets is not known. Nothing much larger sits one base from this clone, and base qualities are not available.

Sequencing was done on a sample of PBMCs. The sequence joins TRBV4-1 to TRBJ2-1, and TRBD2 aligns with 9 junction nucleotides. The receptor's source is a man aged 18 to 35 in good health and CMV-seropositive. The CDR3 reads CASSFSGSGNEQFF. The DNA sequence is given as TGCGCCAGCAGCTTTAGCGGGAGTGGGAATGAGCAGTTCTTC.